This T cell receptor (beta chain) was sequenced for a study of shared clonotypes between healthy human individuals. TCRdb's copy holds only in-frame clones and misses some; the assay was immunoSEQ multiplex PCR. The sample comprises about 750,000 clones, 80% to 95% of which are singletons, and around 24% rests with the top ten. The length of the CDR3 is 15 residues. Germline CDR1 and CDR2: LGHNA and YSLEER. V trimming: 0 bases; J trimming: 14 bases; junction bases outside the gene matches: 9. Study observations and caveats: Clonotypes which were not shared had lower generation probabilities than clonotypes that all four donors shared.

CD45RO negativity and positive selection for CCR7 defined naive CD8 cells, a population that excluded terminally differentiated effector memory CD45RA+ cells. Remarks on this clone: Its cognate antigen is unknown.

V usage is TRBV4-3 and J usage is TRBJ2-2; 10 positions match TRBD2. This clonotype was obtained from a young man in good health. The sequencing input was naive CD8+ T cells sorted from blood. For the CDR3, the DNA is TGCGCCAGCAGCCAAGATCGTCTAGCGGGGGCGAACCTGTTTTTT. Its protein product is CASSQDRLAGANLFF.